The 3 T cell receptor beta chains reported below all come from one sample, sequenced in a study of long-term antiretroviral therapy in people with HIV. Survey-level resolution applied to immunoSEQ assay v3.0. TCRdb's copy holds only in-frame clones and misses some; the assay was immunoSEQ multiplex PCR. The sample gives 25,000 to 30,000 clones, approximately 86% of which show up once; more than 6.5% is in the top ten. This specimen consisted of unsorted PBMCs, obtained 3 years after starting antiretroviral therapy. These receptors came from a man in his forties with HIV.

The J gene is TRBJ2-3, the V gene TRBV5-1; perhaps TRBD2 as D (7 bases). The CDR3 covers 15 residues. V lost 2 bases and J 5 bases, leaving 15 bases between the germline ends. Germline assignment: CDR1 SGHRS and CDR2 YFSETQ. This chain's CDR3 is CASSFQGRAQDTQYF. The DNA for the CDR3 is TGCGCCAGCAGCTTCCAGGGGAGGGCCCAAGATACGCAGTATTTT.

This chain uses TRBV30 with TRBJ2-2, with D tentatively TRBD2 (7 bases). Trimming took off 3 bases at V and 4 bases at J, with 15 bases between the two ends. CDR3 length equals 15 residues. CDR1 GTSNPN and CDR2 SVGIG come from the germline V gene (reference sequence). CDR3 DNA sequence: TGTGCCTGGAGGGTGGGGGGGCTGGGCACCGGGGAGCTGTTTTTT. Translated, it gives CAWRVGGLGTGELFF.

The genes are TRBV9 and TRBJ1-4; tentatively, D is TRBD1 (6 bases). This CDR3 has 19 residues. The germline V gene encodes CDR1 SGDLS and CDR2 YYNGEE. V lost 3 bases, J lost 4 bases, and 25 bases lay in between. CDR3 residues: CASSARGPGRPPNNEKLFF. The CDR3 region has the DNA TGTGCCAGCAGCGCCCGGGGGCCGGGGCGTCCCCCTAATAATGAAAAACTGTTTTTT.